This entry concerns a single T cell receptor beta chain. The CDR3 extends over 17 amino acids. CDR1 and CDR2 from the germline V gene are GTSNPN and SVGIG (reference sequence). Germline trimming cut 2 bases from V and 1 base from J; bases unmatched to any gene: 8. The data were obtained in a study of blood T cell repertoires in COVID-19. As processed by the authors: Researchers report that nucleated cell counts were estimated from reference gene primer amplification. Generated by immunoSEQ multiplex PCR, the TCRdb table keeps only in-frame clones and is missing some. That table furnishes V, J and clone size, whereas the DNA furnished D and trimming. This sample carries fewer than 500,000 clones, about nine tenths of them seen once, and the ten largest clones take almost 1.5%.

The chain has TRBV30 and TRBJ1-5; the match to TRBD1 covers 10 bases. The receptor comes from a woman younger than 45 with active or convalescent COVID-19. Material: peripheral blood. In DNA, the CDR3 is TGTGCCTGGAGTAGGGACAGGGGCCATGAGAGCAATCAGCCCCAGCATTTT. Amino acids: CAWSRDRGHESNQPQHF.